This record covers a single TCR beta chain. Its specificity is not known. In the PCR, 60 Vbeta and 13 Jbeta primers were used. TCRdb's table, derived via immunoSEQ multiplex PCR, lists solely in-frame clones and lacks some. The data contain 75,000 to 100,000 clones, under 85% of them singletons. This entry comes from a study of cytomegalovirus exposure and HLA in healthy donors. Overall study context: Of some 400 genotyped donors, roughly 80% grouped in the Caucasian-associated ancestry cluster.

General study findings and limits: Later analysis suggested most CMV-associated TCR beta chains were HLA-restricted. Per published reports, the classifier diagnosed cytomegalovirus status with high specificity and sensitivity.

With V trimmed by 7 bases and J by 4 bases, 19 bases remained unmatched. Germline V gene sequence: CDR1 SEHNR, CDR2 FQNEAQ (reference sequence). There are 19 residues in the CDR3. The TCR comes from a man younger than 30 in good health and CMV-seropositive. The sequenced sample was PBMCs. The chain joins TRBV7-9 to TRBJ2-3, with TRBD2 matching over 11 bases. The CDR3 nucleotides read TGTGCCAGCACCGGGGAGTTAGCGGGGGGGCATGTCAATGCAGATACGCAGTATTTT. It yields the protein CASTGELAGGHVNADTQYF.